This TCR beta chain was documented in a study of T cell repertoires in cytomegalovirus infection. Study in general: Indications of both CMV infection and matching HLA type were provided by public TCR beta signatures. Study observations and caveats: Identification of carriers of CMV plus the relevant HLA was performed using cumulative public TCR beta family frequency. The study found HLA-C-restricted CMV-specific TCR beta clonotypes dominating the ex vivo response.

TCRdb reanalysed the reads using MiXCR and keeps one entry per CDR3 protein. Seen here are under 300,000 distinct CDR3 sequences, around an eighth observed once, and the top ten hold 1.5% to 2%. The trim removed 5 bases at V and 7 bases at J, leaving 15 bases unmatched. Looked up from germline, CDR1 is SGHTA and CDR2 is FQGNSA. The CDR3 loop spans 16 amino acids. This clonotype has a count of ten or more. Its target is unknown. The rearrangement joins TRBV7-2 to TRBJ2-3, with 7 nucleotides matching TRBD2. Material for sequencing was PBMCs. The clonotype originates from a human donor in good health (CMV status not recorded). Some clones in this sample may be carry-over from other donors' samples. CDR3 residues: CASSPAGAGVNNTQYF. The CDR3 DNA reads as TGTGCCAGCAGCCCTGCGGGCGCGGGGGTCAACAATACGCAGTATTTT. Filled out from reference TRBV7-2 and TRBJ2-3, the complete variable domain reads GAGVSQSPSNKVTEKGKDVELRCDPISGHTALYWYRQSLGQGLEFLIYFQGNSAPDKSGLPSDRFSAERTGGSVSTLTIQRTQQEDSAVYLCASSPAGAGVNNTQYFGPGTRLTVL.